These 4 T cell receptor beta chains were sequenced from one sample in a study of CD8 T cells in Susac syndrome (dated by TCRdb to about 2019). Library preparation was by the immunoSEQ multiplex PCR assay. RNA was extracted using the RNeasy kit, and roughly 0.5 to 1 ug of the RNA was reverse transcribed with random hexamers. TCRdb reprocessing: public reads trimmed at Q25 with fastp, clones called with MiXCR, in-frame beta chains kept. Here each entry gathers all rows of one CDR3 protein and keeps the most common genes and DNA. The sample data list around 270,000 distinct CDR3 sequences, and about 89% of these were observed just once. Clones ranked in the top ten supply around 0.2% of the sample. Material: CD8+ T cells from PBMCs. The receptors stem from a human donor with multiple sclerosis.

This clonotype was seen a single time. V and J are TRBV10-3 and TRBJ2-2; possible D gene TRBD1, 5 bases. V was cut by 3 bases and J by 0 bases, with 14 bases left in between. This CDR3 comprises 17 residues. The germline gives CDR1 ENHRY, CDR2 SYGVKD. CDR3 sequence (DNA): TGTGCCATCAGTGACCTTGGACACATCGCGAACACCGGGGAGCTGTTTTTT. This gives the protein CAISDLGHIANTGELFF.

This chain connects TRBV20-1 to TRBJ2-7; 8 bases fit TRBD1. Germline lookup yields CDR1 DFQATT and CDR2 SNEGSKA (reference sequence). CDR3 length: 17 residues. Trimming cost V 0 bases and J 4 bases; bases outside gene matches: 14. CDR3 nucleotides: TGCAGTGCTAGAGATCCCGCAGTGACAGGGGAAGGGTACGAGCAGTACTTC. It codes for CSARDPAVTGEGYEQYF.

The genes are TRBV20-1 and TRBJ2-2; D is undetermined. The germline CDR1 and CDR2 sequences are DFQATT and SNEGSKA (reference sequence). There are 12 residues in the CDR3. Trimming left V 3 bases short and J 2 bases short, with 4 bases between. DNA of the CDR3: TGCAGTGCTAGGTTTAACACCGGGGAGCTGTTTTTT. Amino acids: CSARFNTGELFF.

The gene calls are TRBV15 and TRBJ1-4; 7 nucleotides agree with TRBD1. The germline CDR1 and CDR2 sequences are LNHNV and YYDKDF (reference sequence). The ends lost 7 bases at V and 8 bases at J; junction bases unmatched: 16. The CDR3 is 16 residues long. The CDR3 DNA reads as TGTGCCACCACGCAGGCAGGGGGTTTTCTAGGGGAAAAACTGTTTTTT. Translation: CATTQAGGFLGEKLFF.